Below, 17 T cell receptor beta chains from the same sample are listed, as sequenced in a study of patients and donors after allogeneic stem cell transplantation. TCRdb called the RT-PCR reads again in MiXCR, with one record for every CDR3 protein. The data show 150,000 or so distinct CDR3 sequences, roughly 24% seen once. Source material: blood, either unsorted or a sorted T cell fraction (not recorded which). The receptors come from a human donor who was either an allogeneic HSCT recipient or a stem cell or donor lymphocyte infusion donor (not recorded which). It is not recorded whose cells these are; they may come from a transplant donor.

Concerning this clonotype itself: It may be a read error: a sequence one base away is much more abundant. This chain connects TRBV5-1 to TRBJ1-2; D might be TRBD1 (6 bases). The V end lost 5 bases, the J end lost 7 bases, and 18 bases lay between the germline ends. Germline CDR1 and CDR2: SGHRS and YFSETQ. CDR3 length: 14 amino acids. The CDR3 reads CASRVGGTVGGYTF. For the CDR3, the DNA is TGCGCCAGCAGAGTGGGGGGCACGGTCGGTGGCTACACCTTC.

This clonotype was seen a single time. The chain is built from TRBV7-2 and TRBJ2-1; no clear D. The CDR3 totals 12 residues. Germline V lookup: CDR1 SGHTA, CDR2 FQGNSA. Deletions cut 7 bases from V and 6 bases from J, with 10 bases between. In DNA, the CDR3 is TGTGCCAGCACCTACCTTACCAATGAGCAGTTCTTC. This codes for CASTYLTNEQFF.

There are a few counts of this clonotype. Here the CDR3 reads CASSANRERAEAFF. The CDR3 DNA follows: TGCGCCAGCAGCGCCAACAGGGAAAGGGCTGAAGCTTTCTTT. The chain recombines TRBV4-1 with TRBJ1-1; possibly TRBD1 for D (6 bases). This CDR3 contains 14 residues. V dropped 5 bases and J dropped 6 bases, with 16 bases sitting between them. Germline assignment: CDR1 MGHRA and CDR2 YSYEKL.

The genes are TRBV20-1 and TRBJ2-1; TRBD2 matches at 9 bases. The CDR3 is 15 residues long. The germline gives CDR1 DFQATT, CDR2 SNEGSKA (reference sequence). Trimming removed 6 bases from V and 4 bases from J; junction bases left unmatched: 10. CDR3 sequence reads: CSAHRLAELYNEQFF. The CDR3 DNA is TGCAGTGCACACCGACTAGCGGAACTTTACAATGAGCAGTTCTTC.

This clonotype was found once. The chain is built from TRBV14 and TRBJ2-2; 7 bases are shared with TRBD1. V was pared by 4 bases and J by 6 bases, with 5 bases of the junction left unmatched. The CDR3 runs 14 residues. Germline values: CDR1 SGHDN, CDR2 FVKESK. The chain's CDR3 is CASSPQGTAGELFF. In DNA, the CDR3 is TGTGCCAGCAGCCCACAGGGGACGGCCGGGGAGCTGTTTTTT.

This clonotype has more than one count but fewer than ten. CDR3 sequence reads: CASSYDGRRYTEAFF. For the CDR3, the DNA is TGTGCCAGCAGTTACGATGGCAGGCGTTACACTGAAGCTTTCTTT. J is TRBJ1-1 and V is TRBV6-2 or TRBV6-3; D gene unclear. The CDR3 has 15 amino acids. Trimming removed 2 bases from V and 3 bases from J, with 13 bases in between. Germline V CDR1 and CDR2: MNHEY, SVGEGT.

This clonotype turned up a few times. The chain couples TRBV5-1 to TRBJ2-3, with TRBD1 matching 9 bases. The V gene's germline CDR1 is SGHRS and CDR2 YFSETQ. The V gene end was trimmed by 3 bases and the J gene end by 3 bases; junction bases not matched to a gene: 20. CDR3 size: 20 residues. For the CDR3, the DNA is TGCGCCAGCAGCTACCTCCGCAAGTGGACAGGGGAAACTAGGACAGATACGCAGTATTTT. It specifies CASSYLRKWTGETRTDTQYF. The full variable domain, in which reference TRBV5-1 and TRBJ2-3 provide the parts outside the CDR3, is KAGVTQTPRYLIKTRGQQVTLSCSPISGHRSVSWYQQTPGQGLQFLFEYFSETQRNKGNFPGRFSGRQFSNSRSEMNVSTLELGDSALYLCASSYLRKWTGETRTDTQYFGPGTRLTVL.

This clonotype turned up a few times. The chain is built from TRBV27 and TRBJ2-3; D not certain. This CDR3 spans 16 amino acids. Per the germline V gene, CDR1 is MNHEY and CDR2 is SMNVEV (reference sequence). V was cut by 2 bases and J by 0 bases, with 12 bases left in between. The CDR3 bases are TGTGCCAGCAGTTTAATGGCAGGTGCTAGCACAGATACGCAGTATTTT. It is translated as CASSLMAGASTDTQYF.

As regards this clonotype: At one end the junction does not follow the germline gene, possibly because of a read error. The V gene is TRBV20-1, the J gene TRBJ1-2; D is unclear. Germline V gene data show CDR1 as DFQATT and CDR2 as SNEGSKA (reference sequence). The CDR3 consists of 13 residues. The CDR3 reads CSAVSTPLYRYTF. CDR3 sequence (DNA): TGCAGTGCCGTCAGTACTCCCCTCTATCGCTACACCTTC.

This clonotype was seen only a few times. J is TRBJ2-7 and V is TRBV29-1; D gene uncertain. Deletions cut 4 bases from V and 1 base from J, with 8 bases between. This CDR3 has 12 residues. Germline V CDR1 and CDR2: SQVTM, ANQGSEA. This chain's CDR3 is CSVVASSYEQYF. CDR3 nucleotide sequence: TGCAGCGTTGTGGCCTCGTCCTACGAGCAGTACTTC.

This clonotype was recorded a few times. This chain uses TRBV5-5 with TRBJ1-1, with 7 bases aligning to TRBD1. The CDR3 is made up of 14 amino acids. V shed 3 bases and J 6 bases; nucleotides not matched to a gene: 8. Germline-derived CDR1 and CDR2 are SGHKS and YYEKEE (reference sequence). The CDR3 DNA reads TGTGCCAGCAGCTCCCGGGACAGCGGCCCTGAAGCTTTCTTT. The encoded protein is CASSSRDSGPEAFF.

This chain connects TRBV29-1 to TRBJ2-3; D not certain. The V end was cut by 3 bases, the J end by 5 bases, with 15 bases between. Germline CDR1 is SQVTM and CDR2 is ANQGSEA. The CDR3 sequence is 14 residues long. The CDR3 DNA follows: TGCAGCGTTGAGGGTGATTCTCCCGTAGATACGCAGTATTTT. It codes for CSVEGDSPVDTQYF.

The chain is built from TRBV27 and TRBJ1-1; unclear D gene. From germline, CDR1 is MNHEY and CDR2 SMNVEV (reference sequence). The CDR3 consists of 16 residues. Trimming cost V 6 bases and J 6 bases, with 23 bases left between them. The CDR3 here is CASRGDKTQVDPEAFF. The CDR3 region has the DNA TGTGCCAGCAGAGGCGACAAAACTCAAGTCGACCCTGAAGCTTTCTTT.

The CDR3 nucleotides are TGTGCCATCAGTGAGCTAGCGGGACCAACCCCCGACGAGCAGTACTTC. This sequence encodes CAISELAGPTPDEQYF. The chain has TRBV10-3 and TRBJ2-7; TRBD2 matches 9 bases. J gave up 5 bases and V 2 bases, and 10 bases lay outside the gene matches. CDR1 and CDR2 from the germline V gene are ENHRY and SYGVKD. This CDR3 spans 16 amino acids.

The CDR3 region is CASSPPPGIAGDNEQFF. In DNA form, the CDR3 reads TGTGCCAGCAGCCCACCACCCGGGATAGCGGGAGACAATGAGCAGTTCTTC. V and J are TRBV3-1 and TRBJ2-1; TRBD2 matches 9 bases. V lost 4 bases and J lost 5; bases outside the gene matches: 12. Germline V gene lookup returns CDR1 LGHDT and CDR2 YNNKEL (reference sequence). The CDR3 has 17 residues.

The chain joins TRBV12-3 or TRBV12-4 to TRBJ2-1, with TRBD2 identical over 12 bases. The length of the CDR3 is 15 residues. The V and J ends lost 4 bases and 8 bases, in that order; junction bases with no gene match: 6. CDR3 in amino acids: CASSSRLAGAYEQFF. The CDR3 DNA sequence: TGTGCCAGCAGTTCACGACTAGCGGGAGCCTATGAGCAGTTCTTC.

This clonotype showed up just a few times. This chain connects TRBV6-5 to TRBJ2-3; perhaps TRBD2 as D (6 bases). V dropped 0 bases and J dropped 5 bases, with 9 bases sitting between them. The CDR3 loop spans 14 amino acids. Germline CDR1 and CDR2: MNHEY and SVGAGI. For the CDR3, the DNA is TGTGCCAGCAGTTACTCCCCGGGGGAAGATACGCAGTATTTT. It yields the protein CASSYSPGEDTQYF.